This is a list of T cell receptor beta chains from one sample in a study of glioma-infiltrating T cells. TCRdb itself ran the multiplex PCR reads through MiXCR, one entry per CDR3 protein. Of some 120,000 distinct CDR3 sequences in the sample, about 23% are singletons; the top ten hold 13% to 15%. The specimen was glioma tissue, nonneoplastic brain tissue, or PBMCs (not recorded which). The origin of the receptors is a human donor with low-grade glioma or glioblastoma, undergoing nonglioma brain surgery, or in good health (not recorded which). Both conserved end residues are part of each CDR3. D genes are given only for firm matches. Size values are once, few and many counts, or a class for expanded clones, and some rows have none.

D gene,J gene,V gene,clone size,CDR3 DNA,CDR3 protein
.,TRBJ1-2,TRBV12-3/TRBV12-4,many,TGTGCCAGCAGTTTAGCCAGGACACCCTATGGCTACACCTTC,CASSLARTPYGYTF
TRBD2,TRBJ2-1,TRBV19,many,TGTGCCAGTACCCCGATCAGCGGGAGAGAAAGCGTTGAGCAGTTCTTC,CASTPISGRESVEQFF
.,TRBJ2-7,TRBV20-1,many,TGCAGTGCTCCTACCACCGGACAGCGGGAGCAGTACTTC,CSAPTTGQREQYF
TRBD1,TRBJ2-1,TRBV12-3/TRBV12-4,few,TGTGCCAGCAGTATGACAGGGTCCAATGAGCAGTTCTTC,CASSMTGSNEQFF
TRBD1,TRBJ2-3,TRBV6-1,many,TGTGCCACCATCCGGGACAGGGAAGCAGATACGCAGTATTTT,CATIRDREADTQYF
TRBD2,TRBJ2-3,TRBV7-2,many,TGTGCCAGCAGCTTTAGGATAGCGGGAGATAAAGATACGCAGTATTTT,CASSFRIAGDKDTQYF
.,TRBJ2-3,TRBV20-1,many,TGCAGTGCTAGAGGGGACCGGACGGATACGCAGTATTTT,CSARGDRTDTQYF
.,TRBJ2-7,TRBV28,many,TGTGCCAGTGGGCGGCCTAGCTCCTACGAGCAGTACTTC,CASGRPSSYEQYF
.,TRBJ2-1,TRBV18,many,TGTGCCAGCTCCGTCTACAATGAGCAGTTCTTC,CASSVYNEQFF
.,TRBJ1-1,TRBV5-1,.,TGCGCCAGCAGCTTGTTTGGGCCTAACACTGAAGCTTTCTTT,CASSLFGPNTEAFF
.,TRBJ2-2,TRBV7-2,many,TGTGCCAGAGGCACCGGGGAGCTGTTTTTT,CARGTGELFF
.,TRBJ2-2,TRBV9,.,TGTGCCAGCAGCGTAGGGCCGACCTTCACGAGCACCGGGGAGCTGTTTTTT,CASSVGPTFTSTGELFF
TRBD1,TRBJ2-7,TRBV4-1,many,TGCGCCAGCAGCCAACAGGGGGCCTCCTACGAGCAGTACTTC,CASSQQGASYEQYF
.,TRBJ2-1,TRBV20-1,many,TGCAGTGCTACCGAGGGCTACAATGAGCAGTTCTTC,CSATEGYNEQFF
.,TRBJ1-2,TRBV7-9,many,TGTGCCAGCAGCTTAGGAGCGGAGTCGGGGGGCTACACCTTC,CASSLGAESGGYTF
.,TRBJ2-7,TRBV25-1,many,TGTGCCAGCAGTGAGGGCTACACTCAGTACTTC,CASSEGYTQYF
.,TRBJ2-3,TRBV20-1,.,TGCAGCGTAGAGGGACGACATAGCACAGATACGCAGTGTTTT,CSVEGRHSTDTQCF
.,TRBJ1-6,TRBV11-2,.,TGTGCCAGCAGCCGCGGACTCGAGTTGCAACCCCTCCACTTT,CASSRGLELQPLHF
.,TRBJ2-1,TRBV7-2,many,TGTGCCAGCAGCTTAGTGGCCGAGGAGTTCTTC,CASSLVAEEFF
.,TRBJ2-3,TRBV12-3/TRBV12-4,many,TGTGCCAGTCGGTCGAATCGCAAATATTTT,CASRSNRKYF
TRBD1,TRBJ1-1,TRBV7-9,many,TGTGCCAGCAGTCTGTCAGGGGGCTTGAACACTGAAGCTTTCTTT,CASSLSGGLNTEAFF
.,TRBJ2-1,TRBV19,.,TGTGCCAGTAGTTTGGGCCAAAACAATGAGCAGTTCTTC,CASSLGQNNEQFF
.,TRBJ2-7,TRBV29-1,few,TGCAGCGTTGAAGATCAGGAATACGAGCAGTACTTC,CSVEDQEYEQYF
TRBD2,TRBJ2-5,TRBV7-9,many,TGTGCCAGCAGCCAAGGACTAGCGGGATTGGCACAAGAGACCCAGTACTTC,CASSQGLAGLAQETQYF
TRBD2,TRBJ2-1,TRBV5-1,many,TGCGCCAGCAGCCGAACTAGCGGGACGGAGCAGTTCTTC,CASSRTSGTEQFF
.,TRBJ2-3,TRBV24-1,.,TGTGCCACCAGTGATATCACCGGACGGTCCCCCACAGATACGCAGTATTTT,CATSDITGRSPTDTQYF
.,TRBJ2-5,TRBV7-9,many,TGTGCCAGCAGCTCTCTGGGGGCCTCCCGGGGAGAGACCCAGTACTTC,CASSSLGASRGETQYF
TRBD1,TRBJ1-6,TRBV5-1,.,TGCGCCAGCACCCCCACAACCGGGACAGGGGTTAATTCACCCCTCCACTTT,CASTPTTGTGVNSPLHF
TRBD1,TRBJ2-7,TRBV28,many,TGTGCCAGCAATCCTCCAAGACAGGGGGGCTCCTACGAGCAGTACTTC,CASNPPRQGGSYEQYF
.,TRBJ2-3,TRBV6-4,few,TGTGCCAGCAGTGAGATGCACGGCACAGATACGCAGTATTTT,CASSEMHGTDTQYF
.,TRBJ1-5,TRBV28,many,TGTGCCAGCAGTTTGATAGGGGCGCGGCAGCCCCAGCATTTT,CASSLIGARQPQHF
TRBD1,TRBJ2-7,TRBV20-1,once,TGCAGTGCTAGTTGGGACAGGGGGGGCGACCAGTACTTC,CSASWDRGGDQYF
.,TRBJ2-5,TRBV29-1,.,TGCAGCGTTGTTCAATCCCAAGAGACCCAGTACTTC,CSVVQSQETQYF
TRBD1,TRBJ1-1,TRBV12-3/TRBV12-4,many,TGTGCCAGCAGTGGGACAGGGGGAATGGGCACTGAAGCTTTCTTT,CASSGTGGMGTEAFF
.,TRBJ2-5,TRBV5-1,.,TGCGCCAGCAGCTTCGGCGTCGCGGGTAATGGAGAGACCCAGTACTTC,CASSFGVAGNGETQYF
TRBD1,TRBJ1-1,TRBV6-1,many,TGTGCCCTCTCACCGGGACAGGGCGGGAACACTGAAGCTTTCTTT,CALSPGQGGNTEAFF
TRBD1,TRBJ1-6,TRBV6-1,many,TGTGCCAGCAGTGAACCGATGGGGACAGGGGGTTCACCCCTCCACTTT,CASSEPMGTGGSPLHF
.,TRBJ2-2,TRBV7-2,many,TGTGCCAGCAGCTTACGTGGGGGACTTAACACCGGGGAGCTGTTTTTT,CASSLRGGLNTGELFF
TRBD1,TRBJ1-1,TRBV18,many,TGTGCCAGCTCACCTCGTCGACAGGGGGCCGAGACTGAAGCTTTCTTT,CASSPRRQGAETEAFF
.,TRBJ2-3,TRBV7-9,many,TGTGCCAGCAGCCTCGTATCCACAGATACGCAGTATTTT,CASSLVSTDTQYF
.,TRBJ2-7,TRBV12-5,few,TGTGCTAGTGGTCCAGACCGTCTACCCTACGAGCAGTACTTC,CASGPDRLPYEQYF
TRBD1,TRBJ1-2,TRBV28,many,TGTGCCAGCAGCACCGGGACAGGAGACTATGGCTACACCTTC,CASSTGTGDYGYTF
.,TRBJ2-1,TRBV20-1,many,TGCAGTGCTAGAGGAGAACTAGAGGACCGGGGCTCCTACAATGAGCAGTTCTTC,CSARGELEDRGSYNEQFF
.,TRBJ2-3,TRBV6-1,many,TGTGCCAGCAAAATGGAGGGGACAGATACGCAGTATTTT,CASKMEGTDTQYF
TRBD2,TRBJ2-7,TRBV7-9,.,TGTGCCAGCAGCTTAGTTATCACTAGCGGATCCTACGAGCAGTACTTC,CASSLVITSGSYEQYF
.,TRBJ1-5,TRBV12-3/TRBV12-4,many,TGTGCCAGCAGTTTCACCTTTAATCAGCCCCAGCATTTT,CASSFTFNQPQHF
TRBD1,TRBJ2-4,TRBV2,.,TGTGCCAGCAGCGGACAGGGGAGATATCGGTACTTC,CASSGQGRYRYF
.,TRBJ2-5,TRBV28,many,TGTGCCAGCAGCTCCATACCACGGACGGGGAGGTACGAGACCCAGTACTTC,CASSSIPRTGRYETQYF
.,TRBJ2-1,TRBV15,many,TGTGCCACCAGCAGAGCAAGGTCAGCCTGGGGGAATGAGCAGTTCTTC,CATSRARSAWGNEQFF
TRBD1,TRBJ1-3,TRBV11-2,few,TGTGCCAGCAGCTCCGACAGGGTTGGAAACACCATATATTTT,CASSSDRVGNTIYF